This T cell receptor (beta chain) is from a study of technical replicates of blood from a handful of donors (dated by TCRdb to about 2017). Clipping removes 7 bases from V and 10 bases from J, with 13 as the unmatched junction base count. The cysteine opens and the phenylalanine closes a CDR3 of 14 amino acids. The sequence is cut down to CDR3 DNA, 42 bases in frame from base 1. CDR1 SGHTA and CDR2 FQGNSA are derived from the germline V gene. The library was produced with the immunoSEQ multiplex PCR assay. In its TCRdb copy, this immuneACCESS table keeps in-frame sequences only and misses some clones. Where compared with another copy, unresolved V genes explain less than half of these, and the others have no known cause. Here the sample has about 71,000 clones; around nine tenths occur a single time. The ten largest clones capture 4.5% to 5% of the sample. Comments on this clone: The clone's antigen remains unknown. No base-level quality is on record; no much larger clone is a single base apart.

What was sequenced was PBMCs. The chain employs TRBV7-2 and TRBJ2-3; TRBD2 aligns with 8 central bases. This receptor was taken from a human donor in good health. Some clones in this sample may be carry-over from other donors' samples. The bases are TGTGCCAGCAATGGCGGGGGTTCCGGGGGGGCGCAGTATTTT. It encodes CASNGGGSGGAQYF.